This is a list of T cell receptor beta chains from one sample in a study of T cells in Graves' hyperthyroidism and ophthalmopathy. Each CDR3 protein is one row after TCRdb ran MiXCR on the multiplex PCR reads. Among 350,000 or so distinct CDR3 sequences listed, around a sixth were seen once. The sequenced material came from blood. The receptors derive from a woman aged 40 to 50 with Graves' ophthalmopathy. Both conserved end residues are part of each CDR3. A D gene is named only where the DNA matches it firmly. Clone size is stated in some rows and not others, as once, few, many or a class when expanded.

CDR3nt | CDR3aa | j_gene | abundance | d_gene | v_gene
TGCGCCAGCGGGGAAATCAGCGGGGAGCTGTTTTTT | CASGEISGELFF | TRBJ2-2 | many | NA | TRBV10-1
TGTGCCAGTGCACTGAGCATGAACACTGAAGCTTTCTTT | CASALSMNTEAFF | TRBJ1-1 | many | NA | TRBV14
TGTGCCAGCAGCCAAGAAGGTTTGGGGACTAGCGGCCCACCCTCCTACGAGCAGTACTTC | CASSQEGLGTSGPPSYEQYF | TRBJ2-7 | NA | TRBD2 | TRBV4-2
TGTGCCAGCAGCGTAGACACTAGAGCGGGCGAGCAGTACTTC | CASSVDTRAGEQYF | TRBJ2-7 | many | NA | TRBV9
TGTGCCACCAGCAGGGACATCGGCGGGGAGCTGTTTTTT | CATSRDIGGELFF | TRBJ2-2 | many | NA | TRBV15
TGTGCCAGCAGTTTAGCGAGACAGGTGGAGTACTTC | CASSLARQVEYF | TRBJ2-7 | many | NA | TRBV12-3/TRBV12-4
TGTGCCAGCAGCAGGGACAGGGTCGACTACGAGCAGTACTTC | CASSRDRVDYEQYF | TRBJ2-7 | NA | TRBD1 | TRBV28
TGTGCCAGCAGTTACGCCGCGGGGGGTCAGCCCCAGCATTTT | CASSYAAGGQPQHF | TRBJ1-5 | many | NA | TRBV12-3/TRBV12-4
TGTGCCAGTAGTCAGGTGGTTGGGTCGTTCACCGGGGAGCTGTTTTTT | CASSQVVGSFTGELFF | TRBJ2-2 | many | NA | TRBV19
TGTGCCAGCAGCCGCACAGGGGGCGTTGGGGGGGAGCTGTTTTTT | CASSRTGGVGGELFF | TRBJ2-2 | many | TRBD1 | TRBV12-3/TRBV12-4
TGTGCCAGCAGCTTACTCTCGGGGAACTATGGCTACACCTTC | CASSLLSGNYGYTF | TRBJ1-2 | many | NA | TRBV11-2
TGTGCCAGCAGTGTGGATCCCCCCGGGGAGCTGTTTTTT | CASSVDPPGELFF | TRBJ2-2 | many | NA | TRBV2
TGTGCCAGCAGTCCCTGGACATCCATCCAGAACACTGAAGCTTTCTTT | CASSPWTSIQNTEAFF | TRBJ1-1 | NA | NA | TRBV27
TGTGCCAGCCCTAAGCCGGGACTAGCTGCCGGGGAGCTGTTTTTT | CASPKPGLAAGELFF | TRBJ2-2 | NA | TRBD2 | TRBV7-2
TGCAGCGTTGCCGCAACTAGCGGGAGGGCTTTGGAGCAGTACTTC | CSVAATSGRALEQYF | TRBJ2-7 | many | TRBD2 | TRBV29-1
TGCGCCAGCAGCCAAGGCCGGACTAGCGTGCACGAGCAGTACTTC | CASSQGRTSVHEQYF | TRBJ2-7 | NA | TRBD2 | TRBV4-1
TGTGCCTGGAGTGCGGCTAGCGGGAGAACCGGGGAGCTGTTTTTT | CAWSAASGRTGELFF | TRBJ2-2 | many | TRBD2 | TRBV30
TGTGCCATCAGTGTTGGAGTGGAGAACACCGGGGAGCTGTTTTTT | CAISVGVENTGELFF | TRBJ2-2 | many | NA | TRBV10-3
TGTGCCAGCACCGCCGCCTCTAGCGGGTTTTACGAGCAGTACTTC | CASTAASSGFYEQYF | TRBJ2-7 | NA | TRBD2 | TRBV6-1
TGTGCCAGCAGCTTAGATCTGGGGCTCGGTCAGCCCCAGCATTTT | CASSLDLGLGQPQHF | TRBJ1-5 | many | NA | TRBV11-2
TGTGCCAGTAGTACCGGAGCGCTCATACAGGTTGACTATGGCTACACCTTC | CASSTGALIQVDYGYTF | TRBJ1-2 | NA | NA | TRBV19
TGTGCCAGCAGTTTTGTGAAGGGCAATCAGCCCCAGCGTTTT | CASSFVKGNQPQRF | TRBJ1-5 | few | NA | TRBV12-3/TRBV12-4
TGTGCCAGCAGTACCGGGACTATCACCGGGGAGCTGTTTTTT | CASSTGTITGELFF | TRBJ2-2 | many | TRBD2 | TRBV6-5
TGCGCCAGCTGTCCCCGGACGGGACCGAACACTGAAGCTTTCTTT | CASCPRTGPNTEAFF | TRBJ1-1 | many | NA | TRBV10-2
TGTGCCAGCAGACGCGACAGGGGACGAGGCAATCAGCCCCAGCATTTT | CASRRDRGRGNQPQHF | TRBJ1-5 | many | TRBD1 | TRBV6-2/TRBV6-3
TGTGCCAGCTGGAGTCCCCCCGGGGAGCTGTTTTTT | CASWSPPGELFF | TRBJ2-2 | many | NA | TRBV6-1
TGTGCCAGCGGGAGACCGCCGAATCAGCCCCAGCATTTT | CASGRPPNQPQHF | TRBJ1-5 | many | NA | TRBV28
TGCGCCAGCAGCCAACCCGGGAGGAACGAGCAGTACTTC | CASSQPGRNEQYF | TRBJ2-7 | NA | TRBD2 | TRBV4-1
TGTGCCAGCAGATGGACAATCGCGAACACCGGGGAGCTGTTTTTT | CASRWTIANTGELFF | TRBJ2-2 | many | NA | TRBV27
TGCAGTGGAGGGGGGGAAGGCTGGGACGAGCAGTACTTC | CSGGGEGWDEQYF | TRBJ2-7 | many | NA | TRBV20-1
TGTGCCAGCAAAAAAGGACGGAGCAAAGAGACCCAGTACTTC | CASKKGRSKETQYF | TRBJ2-5 | NA | NA | TRBV6-2/TRBV6-3
TGTGCCAGCAGTACCCCACTCCGACTAGCGGGAGTTGGCAACACCGGGGAGCTGTTTTTT | CASSTPLRLAGVGNTGELFF | TRBJ2-2 | many | TRBD2 | TRBV6-4
TGTGCCAGCAGCTGGGGGGGGGTAGGCACCGGGGAGCTGTTTTTT | CASSWGGVGTGELFF | TRBJ2-2 | NA | TRBD2 | TRBV5-6
TGTGCCAGCAATCCCGGGGACAGGGCCGAGCAGTACTTC | CASNPGDRAEQYF | TRBJ2-7 | many | TRBD1 | TRBV28
TGTGCCTGGGACTTGGGTCTCATGAACACTGAAGCTTTCTTT | CAWDLGLMNTEAFF | TRBJ1-1 | many | NA | TRBV30
TGTGCCAGTACTCTGTCTTCCCTGTGGACTAGCATGCCCGGGGAGCTGTTTTTT | CASTLSSLWTSMPGELFF | TRBJ2-2 | many | TRBD2 | TRBV19
TGTGCCAGCACCCCCGACCGGGAGTCAAGCGGGGAGCTGTTTTTT | CASTPDRESSGELFF | TRBJ2-2 | many | NA | TRBV6-1
TGCAGTGCTAGCGACTCAGGGAGGAATCAGCCCCAGCATTTT | CSASDSGRNQPQHF | TRBJ1-5 | NA | NA | TRBV20-1
TGTGCCAGCAGTTTTGGGCTACTGATCAATCAGCCCCAGCATTTT | CASSFGLLINQPQHF | TRBJ1-5 | many | NA | TRBV12-3/TRBV12-4
TGTGCCAGCAGTTTCGGCACAGGGGTAAACACCATATATTTT | CASSFGTGVNTIYF | TRBJ1-3 | many | TRBD1 | TRBV12-3/TRBV12-4
TGCAGCGTTCTTGGCCTAGCGGGACGTTACGAGCAGTACTTC | CSVLGLAGRYEQYF | TRBJ2-7 | many | TRBD2 | TRBV29-1
TGTGCCAGCAGCTTAGGGAGTCCTAAGTTGTTTTTT | CASSLGSPKLFF | TRBJ2-2 | many | NA | TRBV7-8
TGCAGTGCTAGAGATCTTAGGCCTCAAGACACTGAAGCTTTCTTT | CSARDLRPQDTEAFF | TRBJ1-1 | many | NA | TRBV20-1
TGTGCCAGCAGTCGTGCCGGGACAGGGGGAATGTATGGCTACACCTTC | CASSRAGTGGMYGYTF | TRBJ1-2 | many | TRBD1 | TRBV12-3/TRBV12-4